This TCR beta chain derives from a study of OX40 agonist ivuxolimab in advanced cancers. Study-level results: Normalized T-cell clonal expansion was also low in a subset of nonresponders. Expanded peripheral T cell antigen specificity was not determined.

Using immunoSEQ multiplex PCR, the repertoire was profiled, and TCRdb retains in-frame clones only, with some absent. The sample lists approximately 59,000 clones; around 81% were seen once. A note on this clone: No antigen is known for it.

The starting material was CD4+ or CD8+ T cells sorted from blood, obtained in a trial of the OX40 agonist ivuxolimab. This receptor was identified in an adult with an advanced solid tumor such as melanoma, head and neck, liver or kidney cancer.

The CDR3 sequence: CASSQQDGSYEQYF. The DNA for the CDR3 is TGCGCCAGCAGCCAACAGGACGGATCCTACGAGCAGTACTTC. The chain is built from TRBV4-1 and TRBJ2-7; no definite D call. In germline, CDR1 is MGHRA, CDR2 YSYEKL. V shed 2 bases and J shed 1 base, with 9 bases lying between them. This CDR3 has 14 residues.